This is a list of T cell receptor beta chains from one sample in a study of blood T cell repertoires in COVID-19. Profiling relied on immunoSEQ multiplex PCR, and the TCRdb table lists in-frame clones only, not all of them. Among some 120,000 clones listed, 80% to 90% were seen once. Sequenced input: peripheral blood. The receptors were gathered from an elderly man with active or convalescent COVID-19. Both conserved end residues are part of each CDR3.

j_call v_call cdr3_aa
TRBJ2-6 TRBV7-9 CASSLQVSGANVLTF
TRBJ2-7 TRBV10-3 CAITDGEVYEQYF
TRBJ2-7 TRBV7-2 CASSLSSQGITYEQYF
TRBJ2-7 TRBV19 CASGIRGNEQYF
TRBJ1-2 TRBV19 CASLATGELGYTF
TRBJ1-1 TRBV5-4 CASSFGLQDSGGAFF
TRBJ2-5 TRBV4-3 CASSRVETGQETQYF
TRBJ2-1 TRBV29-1 CSVGPTYNEQFF
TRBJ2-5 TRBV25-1 CASSDWDPLAGEETQYF
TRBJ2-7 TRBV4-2 CASSQARDSTYEQYF
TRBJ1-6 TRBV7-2 CASSSPGGAGNSPLHF
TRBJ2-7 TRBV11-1 CASSLDRAEQYF
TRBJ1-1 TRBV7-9 CASSSGYAEAFF
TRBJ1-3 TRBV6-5 CASSLYQAGNTIYF
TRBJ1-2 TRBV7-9 CASSRGSFYGYTF